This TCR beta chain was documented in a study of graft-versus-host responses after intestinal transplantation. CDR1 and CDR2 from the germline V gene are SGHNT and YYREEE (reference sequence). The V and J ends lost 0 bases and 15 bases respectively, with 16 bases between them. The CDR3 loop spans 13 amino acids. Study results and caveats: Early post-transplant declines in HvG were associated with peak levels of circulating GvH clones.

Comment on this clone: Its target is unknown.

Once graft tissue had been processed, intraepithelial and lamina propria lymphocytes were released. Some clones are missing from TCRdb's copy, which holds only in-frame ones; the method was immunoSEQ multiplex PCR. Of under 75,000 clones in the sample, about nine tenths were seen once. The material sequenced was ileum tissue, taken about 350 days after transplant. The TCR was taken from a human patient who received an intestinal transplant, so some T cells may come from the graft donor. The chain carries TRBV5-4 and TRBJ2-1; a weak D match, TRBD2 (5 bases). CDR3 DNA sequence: TGTGCCAGCAGCTTGGAGGCCCGGGGTAAGCGGTTCTTC. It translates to CASSLEARGKRFF.